What follows are 8 T cell receptor beta chains derived from one specimen sequenced in a study of T cells in narcolepsy. The data were produced by immunoSEQ multiplex PCR, yet TCRdb's version contains in-frame clones alone and is incomplete. Seen here are fewer than 40,000 clones, around 83% observed once, and the top ten hold around 0.7%. The sample was memory (CD45RA-) CD4+ T cells from blood. These receptors all come from a human donor in good health.

The J gene is TRBJ1-1, the V gene TRBV2; unclear D gene. V lost 6 bases and J 0 bases, leaving 14 bases between the germline ends. Germline-derived CDR1 and CDR2 are SNHLY and FYNNEI. The CDR3 consists of 15 residues. The CDR3 DNA sequence: TGTGCCAGCAGACCCGGACGGAGGGTGAACACTGAAGCTTTCTTT. It specifies CASRPGRRVNTEAFF.

In its sample, this clone was seen a few times. The chain has TRBV18 and TRBJ2-3; TRBD2 agrees at 15 bases. CDR3 size: 18 residues. The J segment lost 3 bases and the V segment lost 5 bases, leaving 9 bases of the junction unmatched. Per the germline V gene, CDR1 is KGHSH and CDR2 is LQKENI. CDR3 coding DNA: TGTGCCAGCTCAAAAATCGGACTAGCGGGGGGGCAGACAGATACGCAGTATTTT. Encoded protein: CASSKIGLAGGQTDTQYF.

V is TRBV5-1 and J is TRBJ2-5, with D tentatively TRBD1 (5 bases). CDR3 length: 13 residues. V gave up 1 base and J gave up 5 bases, with 9 bases separating them. CDR1 is SGHRS, CDR2 YFSETQ, per germline. As DNA, the CDR3 is TGCGCCAGCAGCTTGAGGGGCCCGGAGACCCAGTACTTC. Translating gives CASSLRGPETQYF.

This chain joins TRBV15 and TRBJ1-2, with 10 bases lining up with TRBD1. V dropped 4 bases and J dropped 3; count of bases not matched to a gene: 8. The CDR3 is made up of 16 amino acids. From germline, CDR1 is LNHNV and CDR2 YYDKDF (reference sequence). In DNA, the CDR3 is TGTGCCACCAGCAAGGGTCCCGGGACAGGGGACTATGGCTACACCTTC. This gives the protein CATSKGPGTGDYGYTF.

V is TRBV2 and J is TRBJ2-7; D unclear. The germline V and J ends were trimmed by 6 bases and 0 bases, with 6 bases remaining between them. Germline V CDR1 and CDR2: SNHLY, FYNNEI. The CDR3 is 12 amino acids. For the CDR3, the DNA is TGTGCCAGCAGCGAAAGCTCCTACGAGCAGTACTTC. Translation gives CASSESSYEQYF.

The chain recombines TRBV19 with TRBJ2-7; D may be TRBD2 (7 bases). The CDR3 loop spans 15 amino acids. The germline V gene has CDR1 LNHDA and CDR2 SQIVND (reference sequence). The CDR3 spells CASSTSLGGAYERYV. DNA for the CDR3: TGTGCCAGTAGTACCTCCCTTGGGGGGGCATACGAGCGGTACGTC.

Worth noting for this clone: The sample holds other DNA sequences that translate to the same CDR3. The DNA for the CDR3 is TGTGCCAGCAGCTTCCCGGGACTTGGCTACGAGCAGTACTTC. It translates to CASSFPGLGYEQYF. This chain links TRBV5-6 with TRBJ2-7; a weak D match, TRBD2 (6 bases). The V end was cut by 2 bases, the J end by 3 bases, with 12 bases between. The CDR3 totals 14 residues. Germline values: CDR1 SGHDT, CDR2 YYEEEE.

The chain employs TRBV2 and TRBJ2-6; D remains ambiguous. V was trimmed by 3 bases and J by 1 base, leaving 7 bases between them. Germline-derived CDR1 and CDR2 are SNHLY and FYNNEI. The CDR3 is 15 amino acids. This chain's CDR3 is CASSDWGSGANVLTF. DNA of the CDR3: TGTGCCAGCAGTGATTGGGGTTCTGGGGCCAACGTCCTGACTTTC.